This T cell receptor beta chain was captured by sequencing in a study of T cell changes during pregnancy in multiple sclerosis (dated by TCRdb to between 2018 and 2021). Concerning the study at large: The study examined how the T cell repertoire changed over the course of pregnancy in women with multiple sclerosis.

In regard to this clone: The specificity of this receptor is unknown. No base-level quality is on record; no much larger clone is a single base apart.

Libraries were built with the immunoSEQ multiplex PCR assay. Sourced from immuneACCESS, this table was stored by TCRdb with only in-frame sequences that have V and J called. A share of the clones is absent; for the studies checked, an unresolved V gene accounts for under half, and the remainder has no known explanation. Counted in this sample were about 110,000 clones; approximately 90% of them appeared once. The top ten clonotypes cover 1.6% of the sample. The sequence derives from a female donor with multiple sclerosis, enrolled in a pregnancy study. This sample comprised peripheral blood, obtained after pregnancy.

The sequenced DNA is TGCGCCAGCTCCTGTTACGAGCAGTACTTC. This translates into CASSCYEQYF. The chain is assembled from TRBV23-1 and TRBJ2-7, with the D gene uncertain. TRBV23-1 is annotated as an ORF whose role is uncertain. V and J lose 8 bases and 4 bases, and a span of 6 bases separates them. The CDR3 numbers 10 residues from cysteine through phenylalanine. The only DNA kept is the CDR3, 30 bases in frame from the first base.